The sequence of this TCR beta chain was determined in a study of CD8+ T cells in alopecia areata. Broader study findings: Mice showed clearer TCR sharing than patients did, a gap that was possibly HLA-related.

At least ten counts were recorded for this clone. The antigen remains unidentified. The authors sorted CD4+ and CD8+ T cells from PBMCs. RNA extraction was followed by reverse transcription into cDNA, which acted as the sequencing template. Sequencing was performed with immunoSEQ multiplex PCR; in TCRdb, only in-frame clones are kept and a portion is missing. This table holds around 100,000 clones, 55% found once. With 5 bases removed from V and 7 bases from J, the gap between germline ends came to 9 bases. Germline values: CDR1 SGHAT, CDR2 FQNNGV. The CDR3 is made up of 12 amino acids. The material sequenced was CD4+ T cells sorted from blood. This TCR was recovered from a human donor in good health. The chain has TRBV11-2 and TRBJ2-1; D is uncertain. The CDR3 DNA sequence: TGTGCCAGCAGCCCAATCGGAAATGAGCAGTTCTTC. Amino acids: CASSPIGNEQFF.